Below are 9 T cell receptor beta chains sequenced from a single sample in a study of blood T cells in healthy people across ages (dated by TCRdb to the mid-2010s). Library preparation used 5' RACE. Instrument used: Illumina HiSeq 2500. A second PCR of about 6 to 12 cycles was run with a J-beta primer mix and a sample-barcoded 5' primer. TCRdb trimmed public reads at Q25 via fastp, called clones via MiXCR and kept in-frame beta chains. Records with the same CDR3 protein are collapsed into one entry carrying the most frequent genes and DNA. The sample contains 1.6 million or so distinct CDR3 sequences, roughly 32% of them found a single time. The ten top clones hold about 10% of the sample. The sequencing sample was made of blood. The receptors stem from a woman in her twenties or thirties in good health.

J is TRBJ2-5 and V is TRBV5-1; weak D call: TRBD1 (5 bases). In germline, CDR1 is SGHRS, CDR2 YFSETQ. The V end was cut by 0 bases, the J end by 3 bases, with 12 bases between. CDR3 length equals 15 residues. For the CDR3, the DNA is TGCGCCAGCAGCTTGGACCCAGGGAATAAAGAGACCCAGTACTTC. It encodes CASSLDPGNKETQYF.

This clonotype was counted a few times. The chain is built from TRBV10-3 and TRBJ2-3; a weak D match, TRBD2 (5 bases). Germline-derived CDR1 and CDR2 are ENHRY and SYGVKD. The CDR3 loop spans 13 amino acids. Trimming pared 2 bases from V and 5 bases from J, leaving 8 bases between. The CDR3 region has the DNA TGTGCCATCAGTGAGAAGGAGGAAGATACGCAGTATTTT. This gives the protein CAISEKEEDTQYF.

Comment on this clonotype: A much more abundant neighbour one base away suggests this may be a read error. DNA of the CDR3: TGTGCCAGCAGCCAAGGATGGGGCTTGTCCTACAATGAGCAGTGCTTC. This translates into CASSQGWGLSYNEQCF. The genes are TRBV3-1 and TRBJ2-1; a weak D match, TRBD1 (5 bases). The CDR3 is 16 residues long. Germline CDR1 is LGHDT and CDR2 is YNNKEL (reference sequence).

This clonotype was counted a few times. The chain carries TRBV7-3 and TRBJ2-1; the match to TRBD2 covers 11 bases. This CDR3 is built from 19 residues. CDR1 SGHTA and CDR2 FQGTGA come from the germline V gene. V lost 1 base and J lost 0; bases outside the gene matches: 8. The CDR3 protein is CASSLRLAGGLSSYNEQFF. CDR3 coding DNA: TGTGCCAGCAGCTTAAGGCTAGCGGGGGGCCTAAGCTCCTACAATGAGCAGTTCTTC.

This clonotype has ten or more counts. The chain recombines TRBV3-1 with TRBJ2-5; D unresolved. Germline assignment: CDR1 LGHDT and CDR2 YNNKEL (reference sequence). V lost 0 bases to trimming and J lost 2 bases, with 10 bases between them. CDR3 length: 15 residues. The CDR3 nucleotides are TGTGCCAGCAGCCAAGACCCTCTAGTGCAAGAGACCCAGTACTTC. This translates into CASSQDPLVQETQYF.

The chain carries TRBV4-1 and TRBJ1-4, with D hard to call. Trimming removed 0 bases at V and 5 bases at J, with 13 bases between. The CDR3 has 16 residues. Germline values: CDR1 MGHRA, CDR2 YSYEKL. The CDR3 region is CASSQEGRPGNEKLFF. DNA for the CDR3: TGCGCCAGCAGCCAAGAGGGAAGGCCAGGAAATGAAAAACTGTTTTTT.

This sequence joins TRBV7-8 and TRBJ2-2, with a weak D call TRBD1 (6 bases). Trimming pared 6 bases from V and 3 bases from J, leaving 14 bases between. The germline V gene has CDR1 SGHVS and CDR2 FQNEAQ. The CDR3 is made up of 15 amino acids. The CDR3 DNA is TGTGCCAGCAGGAGGGGGTGGTTGGACACCGGGGAGCTGTTTTTT. Translating it yields CASRRGWLDTGELFF.

CDR3 in amino acids: CASSLENPGETQYF. As DNA, the CDR3 is TGTGCCAGCAGCTTAGAGAACCCAGGGGAGACCCAGTACTTC. This chain joins TRBV7-8 and TRBJ2-5; a possible D gene is TRBD1 (5 bases). Trimming left V 1 base short and J 5 bases short, with 11 bases between. This CDR3 region has 14 residues. Germline CDR1 SGHVS, CDR2 FQNEAQ.

This clonotype was detected many times. The genes are TRBV29-1 and TRBJ2-5; D gene unclear. This CDR3 has 10 residues. Trimming shortened V by 1 base and J by 7 bases, and 4 bases separated the two germline ends. Germline CDR1 is SQVTM and CDR2 is ANQGSEA. The CDR3 here is CSVEGGTQYF. The DNA for the CDR3 is TGCAGCGTTGAAGGGGGGACCCAGTACTTC.